The entry that follows covers one TCR beta chain sequence. CDR3 regions of TCR beta were amplified from RNA transcripts. HTBI-primed first-round RT-PCR preceded second-round multiplex PCR. MiXCR, applied by TCRdb to the multiplex PCR reads, yields one record per CDR3 protein. The table records about 210,000 distinct CDR3 sequences, 25% to 30% of them present only once. These data are taken from a study of Graves' ophthalmopathy and Graves' hyperthyroidism. This CDR3 spans 14 amino acids. Trimming removed 3 bases from V and 6 bases from J; junction bases left unmatched: 7. Germline CDR1 is MDHEN and CDR2 is SYDVKM.

The sequencing sample was made of peripheral blood. This TCR derives from a man aged 45 to 65 with Graves' ophthalmopathy. The J gene is TRBJ2-7, the V gene TRBV28, with 8 positions matching TRBD2. Written as DNA, the CDR3 is TGTGCCAGCAGTTTCTTGGGACTAGTAGGCGAGCAGTACTTC. As protein: CASSFLGLVGEQYF.